Given below is one TCR beta chain in context. As yet, its antigen is unknown. The source of the sample is a study of regulatory T cells in long-lasting Graves disease. Whole-study findings and limits: Less diverse TCR repertoires were seen in persistent Graves' patients than in newly diagnosed ones. Peripheral blood was the sole material, not thyroid tissue.

Both iRepertoire HTBI primers and Arm-PCR of CDR3 regions were used to build the TCR beta libraries. MiXCR was run by TCRdb on the multiplex PCR reads, yielding one entry per CDR3 protein. The repertoire has a few hundred thousand distinct CDR3 sequences, 20% to 25% of them found once; the top ten carry over 6%. As to time point: persistent/refractory GD, antithyroid drugs over 5 years with positive TRAb. RNA isolated from PBMCs was used to make the TCR library. The source was peripheral blood mononuclear cells (PBMCs), collected when the disease was refractory, from a patient treated with antithyroid drugs. This TCR was sampled from a female donor with Graves disease.

This chain's CDR3 is CASSHLGDSQETQYF. The CDR3 DNA sequence: TGCGCCAGCAGCCACCTGGGCGACAGCCAAGAGACCCAGTACTTC. The V gene is TRBV4-3, the J gene TRBJ2-5; tentative D call: TRBD1 (5 bases). This CDR3 has 15 residues. Germline CDR1 and CDR2: LGHNA and YSLEER. V gave up 3 bases and J gave up 1 base, with 12 bases separating them.